This T cell receptor beta chain is drawn from a study of CD8+CD57+ T cells in acquired aplastic anemia. Study-level information: CD4+ and CD8+ cells, once sorted, gave DNA averaging 3.2 ug. Read counts for CD4+ cells (from healthy donors) averaged roughly 10 million. General study findings and limits: Patients and controls shared about 27 CD8+ CDR3 sequences. Patients versus controls showed no significant CD8+ Simpson's diversity difference.

This clonotype was detected ten times or more. What it binds is unknown. Profiling that covered TCR beta VDJ and CDR3 relied on genomic DNA as its template. TCRdb fed the reads into MiXCR, producing one record per CDR3 protein. The sample holds approximately 81,000 distinct CDR3 sequences; about half are singletons and the top ten take 65% to 80%. Trimming at V came to 0 bases and at J to 6 bases, leaving 6 bases not matched to a gene. The CDR3 sequence is 17 residues long. Germline assignment: CDR1 SGHVS and CDR2 FQNEAQ. Sequences were obtained from sorted CD4+, CD8+, or CD8+CD57+ T cells (not recorded which) from PBMCs. The chain recombines TRBV7-8 with TRBJ2-1; the match to TRBD2 covers 12 bases. This clonotype was obtained from a human donor in good health, serving as a control. The CDR3 region has the DNA TGTGCCAGCAGCTTAGCGAACCTAGCGGGGGGGCCCAATGAGCAGTTCTTC. Its protein is CASSLANLAGGPNEQFF.